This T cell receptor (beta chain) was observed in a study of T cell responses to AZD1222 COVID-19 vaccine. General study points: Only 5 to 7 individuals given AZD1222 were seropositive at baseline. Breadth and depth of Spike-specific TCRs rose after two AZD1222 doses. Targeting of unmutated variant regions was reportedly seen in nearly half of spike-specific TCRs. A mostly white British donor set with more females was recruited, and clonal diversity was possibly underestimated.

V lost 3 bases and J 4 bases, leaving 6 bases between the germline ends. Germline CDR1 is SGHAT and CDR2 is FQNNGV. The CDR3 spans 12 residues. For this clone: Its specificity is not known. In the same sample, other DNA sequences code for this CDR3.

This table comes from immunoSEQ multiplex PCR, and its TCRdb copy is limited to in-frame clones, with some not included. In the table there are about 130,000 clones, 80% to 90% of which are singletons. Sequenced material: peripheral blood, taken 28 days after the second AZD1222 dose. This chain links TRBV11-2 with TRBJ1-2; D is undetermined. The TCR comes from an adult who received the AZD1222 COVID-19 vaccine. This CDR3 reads CASSLGSYGYTF. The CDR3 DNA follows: TGTGCCAGCAGCTTGGGGAGCTATGGCTACACCTTC.